Each of the 17 T cell receptor beta chains below was sequenced from the same sample in a study of vaccination and CD4 T cells after COVID-19. The Oncomine TCR Beta short-read assay was applied to DNA of cultured CD4+ T cells. TCRdb re-analysed the PCR reads in MiXCR, keeping a single row per CDR3 protein. This repertoire shows 10,000 or so distinct CDR3 sequences, about 50% found once; its top ten account for 25% to 40%. Treatment of the sample: approximately nine-day PBMC culture with coronavirus spike peptide pools or control peptides (ViraFEST assay). Which antigens these TCRs recognize remains unknown. The specimen was CD4+ T cells from blood, cultured in vitro. All receptors come from a human donor who had recovered from COVID-19.

This clonotype has just a few counts. The chain employs TRBV6-1 and TRBJ2-7, with D hard to call. This CDR3 contains 14 residues. CDR1 is MNHNS and CDR2 is SASEGT in the germline V gene. V lost 5 bases, J lost 2 bases, and 13 bases lay in between. DNA of the CDR3: TGTGCCAGCAGTAACCGGGCGAATACCTACGAGCAGTACTTC. It yields the protein CASSNRANTYEQYF.

V is TRBV6-1 and J is TRBJ1-2; D unclear. The germline CDR1 and CDR2 sequences are MNHNS and SASEGT. The CDR3 runs to 16 residues. The ends were cut back, 3 bases at V and 2 bases at J, with 16 bases in the middle. The CDR3, as DNA: TGTGCCAGCAGTGAGGGTCCAGCCTTTGGCAACTATGGCTACACCTTC. This encodes CASSEGPAFGNYGYTF.

This clonotype was observed a handful of times. This chain joins TRBV4-2 and TRBJ1-1; 7 nucleotides align to TRBD1. Germline values: CDR1 LGHNA, CDR2 YNFKEQ. The CDR3 is 15 amino acids. Trimming cost V 3 bases and J 5 bases; bases outside gene matches: 9. Here the CDR3 DNA reads TGTGCCAGCAGCCAGACCAAACAGGGGAGAACTGAAGCTTTCTTT. Residues: CASSQTKQGRTEAFF.

This chain links TRBV20-1 with TRBJ1-1; possibly TRBD1 for D (5 bases). The CDR3 loop spans 11 amino acids. CDR1 and CDR2 (germline): DFQATT, SNEGSKA (reference sequence). V was cut by 0 bases and J by 13 bases, with 12 bases left in between. This CDR3 reads CSARDTGGVFF. DNA for the CDR3: TGCAGTGCTAGAGACACAGGTGGGGTTTTCTTT.

Only one count was recorded for this clonotype. CDR3 bases: TGCGCCAGCAGCCACTTGGCTGCAACTAATGAAAAACTGTTTTTT. Protein sequence: CASSHLAATNEKLFF. The chain is built from TRBV4-1 and TRBJ1-4; D is unclear. The CDR3 is 15 amino acids. V was clipped by 3 bases and J by 0 bases, with 8 bases between them. In germline, CDR1 is MGHRA, CDR2 YSYEKL.

This clonotype was observed a handful of times. The chain has TRBV6-5 and TRBJ1-2; 11 positions agree with TRBD1. The junction had 7 bases not matched to a gene; V was cut back by 2 bases and J by 5 bases. Germline CDR1 reads MNHEY; CDR2 reads SVGAGI. This CDR3 contains 16 residues. The CDR3 region is CASSYGGQGVLYGYTF. CDR3 DNA sequence: TGTGCCAGCAGTTACGGGGGACAGGGGGTCCTTTATGGCTACACCTTC.

By share, this clonotype ranks as large. The chain links TRBV7-2 to TRBJ1-3, with D tentatively TRBD1 (5 bases). V lost 5 bases and J 0 bases, leaving 20 bases between the germline ends. The CDR3 is 18 amino acids. Germline V gene sequence: CDR1 SGHTA, CDR2 FQGNSA. This chain's CDR3 is CASSPRKITGLSGNTIYF. The CDR3 DNA is TGTGCCAGCAGCCCCCGAAAGATAACAGGCCTCTCTGGAAACACCATATATTTT.

This sequence joins TRBV11-2 and TRBJ2-3, with D uncertain. The CDR3 runs to 16 residues. The V end lost 7 bases, the J end lost 0 bases, and 17 bases lay between the germline ends. Germline V lookup: CDR1 SGHAT, CDR2 FQNNGV. CDR3 amino acids: CASNIGRITSTDTQYF. CDR3 DNA: TGTGCCAGCAACATAGGACGGATTACTAGCACAGATACGCAGTATTTT.

This chain links TRBV7-2 with TRBJ2-3; 7 nucleotides agree with TRBD2. Germline trimming cut 3 bases from V and 0 bases from J; bases unmatched to any gene: 3. The germline V gene has CDR1 SGHTA and CDR2 FQGNSA. The CDR3 spans 15 residues. DNA for the CDR3: TGTGCCAGCAGCTTCGCGGGGGATAGCACAGATACGCAGTATTTT. Residues: CASSFAGDSTDTQYF. Full variable domain (remainder filled in from reference TRBV7-2 and TRBJ2-3): GAGVSQSPSNKVTEKGKDVELRCDPISGHTALYWYRQSLGQGLEFLIYFQGNSAPDKSGLPSDRFSAERTGGSVSTLTIQRTQQEDSAVYLCASSFAGDSTDTQYFGPGTRLTVL.

The chain uses TRBV19 and TRBJ1-4; possible D gene TRBD1, 6 bases. CDR3 length: 15 amino acids. With 5 bases removed from V and 5 bases from J, the gap between germline ends came to 15 bases. CDR1 LNHDA and CDR2 SQIVND come from the germline V gene (reference sequence). CDR3 region: CASSPVDRRNEKLFF. CDR3 DNA: TGTGCCAGTAGTCCTGTCGACAGGAGGAATGAAAAACTGTTTTTT. The full variable domain, completed using reference TRBV19 and TRBJ1-4, is DGGITQSPKYLFRKEGQNVTLSCEQNLNHDAMYWYRQDPGQGLRLIYYSQIVNDFQKGDIAEGYSVSREKKESFPLTVTSAQKNPTAFYLCASSPVDRRNEKLFFGSGTQLSVL.

In this sample, this clonotype turned up a few times. This chain links TRBV19 with TRBJ2-7; 7 bases align to TRBD2. Germline CDR1 LNHDA, CDR2 SQIVND (reference sequence). The J segment lost 0 bases and the V segment lost 6 bases, leaving 5 bases of the junction unmatched. The CDR3 extends over 14 amino acids. This CDR3 reads CASSGGWSSYEQYF. In DNA, the CDR3 is TGTGCCAGTAGCGGGGGGTGGAGCTCCTACGAGCAGTACTTC.

J is TRBJ2-3 and V is TRBV11-3; TRBD2 matches at 10 bases. This CDR3 region has 16 residues. Germline lookup yields CDR1 SGHNT and CDR2 YENEEA. The J segment lost 2 bases and the V segment lost 3 bases, leaving 5 bases of the junction unmatched. The CDR3 DNA reads as TGTGCCAGCAGCTTCCCTAGCGGGGGATACACAGATACGCAGTATTTT. Translated: CASSFPSGGYTDTQYF. The variable domain in full, with the rest retrieved from reference TRBV11-3 and TRBJ2-3, is EAGVVQSPRYKIIEKKQPVAFWCNPISGHNTLYWYLQNLGQGPELLIRYENEEAVDDSQLPKDRFSAERLKGVDSTLKIQPAELGDSAVYLCASSFPSGGYTDTQYFGPGTRLTVL.

V and J are TRBV5-1 and TRBJ1-4, with D possibly matching TRBD1 (5 bases). The DNA matches TRBJ2-2 better at its end, which makes the J call doubtful. The CDR3 length is 14 residues. Germline V CDR1 and CDR2: SGHRS, YFSETQ. CDR3 DNA sequence: TGCGCCAGCAGCTCCAATACAGGCTCCGGGGAGCTGTTTTTT. Protein product: CASSSNTGSGELFF.

The CDR3: CASTPQGTQYF. The CDR3 nucleotides are TGTGCCAGCACTCCGCAAGGGACGCAGTATTTT. The chain joins TRBV2 to TRBJ2-3, with no clear D. Trimming removed 7 bases from V and 9 bases from J, with 11 bases in between. The CDR3 is 11 residues long. Germline-derived CDR1 and CDR2 are SNHLY and FYNNEI.

The chain combines TRBV18 with TRBJ1-1; 8 bases map to TRBD1. Germline V gene sequence: CDR1 KGHSH, CDR2 LQKENI. The CDR3 is 15 residues long. V trimming: 3 bases; J trimming: 3 bases; junction bases outside the gene matches: 6. CDR3 DNA sequence: TGTGCCAGCTCACCCCGGACAGGGCATCACACTGAAGCTTTCTTT. Protein: CASSPRTGHHTEAFF.

The CDR3: CASSETEGARAEQFF. CDR3 in DNA: TGTGCCAGCAGCGAAACTGAGGGAGCCCGGGCCGAGCAGTTCTTC. The rearrangement links TRBV7-8 to TRBJ2-1, with D possibly matching TRBD2 (5 bases). V lost 5 bases to trimming and J lost 10 bases, with 21 bases between them. The CDR3 runs 15 residues. Germline-derived CDR1 and CDR2 are SGHVS and FQNEAQ.

This clonotype came up once. The chain uses TRBV12-5 and TRBJ2-5; TRBD2 matches at 7 bases. This CDR3 contains 15 residues. Trimming at V came to 3 bases and at J to 5 bases, leaving 9 bases not matched to a gene. The germline CDR1 and CDR2 sequences are LGHNT and FRNRAP. CDR3 coding DNA: TGTGCTAGTGGTTTTGGGACGGCGGGGGAGGAGACCCAGTACTTC. It encodes CASGFGTAGEETQYF.